The 25 T cell receptor beta chains given below trace back to one sample, sequenced in a study of blood T cell repertoires in COVID-19 (dated by TCRdb to the early 2020s). Library generation was performed with the immunoSEQ multiplex PCR assay. TCRdb took this table from immuneACCESS and kept in-frame rearrangements with V and J called. Such tables lack part of the clones; where checked against another copy, unresolved V genes explain under half of the gap, and the rest is unexplained. Counted in this sample were over 350,000 clones; approximately 87% of them appeared once. Of the sample, approximately 9.3% falls within the top ten clones. The sequenced sample consisted of PBMCs or T cells enriched from blood (not recorded which). The receptors come from a woman between 45 and 65 years old who had recovered from COVID-19.

The chain is built from TRBV19 and TRBJ1-2, with D tentatively TRBD1 (6 bases). Per germline, CDR1 LNHDA and CDR2 SQIVND (reference sequence). The CDR3 totals 15 residues. The V gene lost 6 bases and the J gene lost 11 bases, with 25 bases spanning the gap. CDR3 bases: TGTGCCAGTAGCACCGTCCTACCGATACCCAGGGGATACACCTTC. It translates to CASSTVLPIPRGYTF.

The chain combines TRBV6-5 with TRBJ2-2, with 8 bases fitting TRBD1. The germline CDR1 and CDR2 sequences are MNHEY and SVGAGI. V was clipped by 5 bases and J by 4 bases; unmatched bases: 6. CDR3 size: 15 residues. The CDR3 nucleotides are TGTGCCAGCAGTCCAGGGGGCGCCGGCACCGGGGAGCTGTTTTTT. It yields the protein CASSPGGAGTGELFF.

The J gene is TRBJ2-5, the V gene TRBV28; 12 bases are shared with TRBD2. Unmatched junction bases numbered 15, after V lost 5 bases and J lost 5 bases. Germline V gene lookup returns CDR1 MDHEN and CDR2 SYDVKM. This CDR3 contains 18 residues. CDR3 sequence: CASSPERLAGGPSETQYF. The CDR3 DNA sequence: TGTGCCAGCAGTCCTGAACGTCTAGCGGGGGGGCCGTCTGAGACCCAGTACTTC. Together with reference TRBV28 and TRBJ2-5, the CDR3 gives the full variable domain: DVKVTQSSRYLVKRTGEKVFLECVQDMDHENMFWYRQDPGLGLRLIYFSYDVKMKEKGDIPEGYSVSREKKERFSLILESASTNQTSMYLCASSPERLAGGPSETQYFGPGTRLLVL.

The chain links TRBV9 to TRBJ1-1; the D gene is possibly TRBD1 (6 bases). CDR3 length: 11 residues. The V end was cut by 4 bases, the J end by 14 bases, with 15 bases between. Germline loops: CDR1 SGDLS, CDR2 YYNGEE. The CDR3 DNA follows: TGTGCCAGCAGCCAGGACAGCTTTCTGTTCTTT. As protein: CASSQDSFLFF.

This sequence joins TRBV30 and TRBJ2-3; 9 bases are a match to TRBD2. CDR3 length: 14 amino acids. The V gene end was trimmed by 5 bases and the J gene end by 7 bases; junction bases not matched to a gene: 10. CDR1 is GTSNPN and CDR2 is SVGIG in the germline V gene (reference sequence). The CDR3 nucleotides are TGTGCCTGGGGACGACTAGCGGCCCGATATACGCAGTATTTT. This encodes CAWGRLAARYTQYF.

The chain is built from TRBV27 and TRBJ1-2, with a tentative D call TRBD1 (5 bases). CDR3 length equals 14 residues. V dropped 2 bases and J dropped 0 bases, with 7 bases sitting between them. Germline V gene data show CDR1 as MNHEY and CDR2 as SMNVEV (reference sequence). The CDR3 is CASSLDSSNYGYTF. CDR3 DNA sequence: TGTGCCAGCAGTTTAGACAGTTCTAACTATGGCTACACCTTC.

V and J are TRBV19 and TRBJ2-3; D possibly corresponds to TRBD1 (5 bases). The V gene lost 1 base and the J gene lost 6 bases, with 11 bases spanning the gap. CDR1 and CDR2 from the germline V gene are LNHDA and SQIVND (reference sequence). The CDR3 sequence is 14 residues long. In DNA form, the CDR3 reads TGTGCCAGTAGTATAGGTGGGGCACGGGATACGCAGTATTTT. It specifies CASSIGGARDTQYF.

As concerns this clone: One end of the junction varies from germline; a read error may be responsible. The rearrangement joins TRBV2 to TRBJ1-1, with 9 bases fitting TRBD1. The CDR3 totals 14 residues. CDR1 is SNHLY and CDR2 is FYNNEI in the germline V gene. DNA of the CDR3: TGTGCCAGCACCGGACAGGGGTTTTTTGGGCGGGGATTTTTT. Translated, it gives CASTGQGFFGRGFF.

The chain couples TRBV7-9 to TRBJ1-4; 7 bases are a match to TRBD1. Trimming at V came to 5 bases and at J to 7 bases, leaving 10 bases not matched to a gene. Germline loops: CDR1 SEHNR, CDR2 FQNEAQ (reference sequence). The CDR3 is 15 amino acids. For the CDR3, the DNA is TGTGCCAGCAGCCCCACGGCGACAGGGAGTGAAAAACTGTTTTTT. It encodes CASSPTATGSEKLFF.

This rearrangement joins TRBV6-5 to TRBJ2-1; 8 bases match TRBD2. The V and J ends lost 8 bases and 5 bases, in that order; junction bases with no gene match: 11. The CDR3 has 15 amino acids. The germline CDR1 and CDR2 sequences are MNHEY and SVGAGI. The CDR3 nucleotides read TGTGCCAGCCGAAATCCTGGGACTAGTGACAATGAGCAGTTCTTC. Amino acid sequence: CASRNPGTSDNEQFF.

The rearrangement uses TRBV4-3 and TRBJ1-6; 8 bases line up with TRBD1. The CDR3 loop spans 18 amino acids. V shed 0 bases, J shed 4 bases, and the junction held 8 bases outside the gene matches. Germline lookup yields CDR1 LGHNA and CDR2 YSLEER. CDR3 protein: CASSQERQGKNYNSPLHF. As DNA, the CDR3 is TGCGCCAGCAGCCAAGAGCGACAGGGGAAAAATTATAATTCACCCCTCCACTTT.

The chain couples TRBV5-6 to TRBJ1-1, with D maybe TRBD1 (6 bases). Trimming removed 2 bases from V and 8 bases from J, with 10 bases in between. The CDR3 totals 12 residues. CDR1 SGHDT and CDR2 YYEEEE come from the germline V gene. CDR3 sequence reads: CASSFVGTEAFF. The CDR3 coding sequence is TGTGCCAGCAGCTTCGTTGGGACAGAAGCTTTCTTT.

A word on this clone: Different DNA sequences within this sample yield the same CDR3. The genes are TRBV7-8 and TRBJ2-7, with 10 bases aligning to TRBD2. CDR3 length equals 16 residues. Germline CDR1 SGHVS, CDR2 FQNEAQ. The V and J ends lost 1 base and 2 bases, in that order; junction bases with no gene match: 5. CDR3 sequence reads: CASSLGSSGGAYEQYF. The CDR3 nucleotides read TGTGCCAGCAGCTTAGGGTCCAGCGGGGGGGCCTACGAGCAGTACTTC. The whole variable domain, remainder taken from reference TRBV7-8 and TRBJ2-7, is GAGVSQSPRYKVAKRGQDVALRCDPISGHVSLFWYQQALGQGPEFLTYFQNEAQLDKSGLPSDRFFAERPEGSVSTLKIQRTQQEDSAVYLCASSLGSSGGAYEQYFGPGTRLTVT.

This sequence joins TRBV30 and TRBJ1-3, with 7 nucleotides matching TRBD1. CDR1 and CDR2 from the germline V gene are GTSNPN and SVGIG (reference sequence). The CDR3 has 14 residues. V shed 2 bases and J 6 bases; nucleotides not matched to a gene: 7. CDR3 in DNA: TGTGCCTGGAGTAAAGGACAGGATTCAAACACCATATATTTT. It is translated as CAWSKGQDSNTIYF.

The chain uses TRBV7-9 and TRBJ1-1, with 10 positions matching TRBD1. The length of the CDR3 is 15 residues. Germline lookup yields CDR1 SEHNR and CDR2 FQNEAQ (reference sequence). The junction had 5 bases not matched to a gene; V was cut back by 5 bases and J by 2 bases. CDR3 residues: CASSSGQGGNTEAFF. The CDR3 bases are TGTGCCAGCAGCAGCGGACAGGGGGGAAACACTGAAGCTTTCTTT.

This chain links TRBV27 with TRBJ1-4; 11 positions agree with TRBD1. The CDR3 is made up of 15 amino acids. The ends lost 4 bases at V and 7 bases at J; junction bases unmatched: 5. The germline V gene encodes CDR1 MNHEY and CDR2 SMNVEV (reference sequence). The CDR3 DNA follows: TGTGCCAGCAGTTCCGGAGGGACAGGGGGTGAAAAACTGTTTTTT. It specifies CASSSGGTGGEKLFF. Full variable domain (remainder filled in from reference TRBV27 and TRBJ1-4): EAQVTQNPRYLITVTGKKLTVTCSQNMNHEYMSWYRQDPGLGLRQIYYSMNVEVTDKGDVPEGYKVSRKEKRNFPLILESPSPNQTSLYFCASSSGGTGGEKLFFGSGTQLSVL.

The chain is built from TRBV7-3 and TRBJ2-3; 7 bases match TRBD1. With V trimmed by 5 bases and J by 2 bases, 4 bases remained unmatched. The CDR3 loop spans 14 amino acids. CDR1 and CDR2 (germline): SGHTA, FQGTGA. Written as DNA, the CDR3 is TGTGCCAGCAGCAGGGACAGATACACAGATACGCAGTATTTT. Its protein is CASSRDRYTDTQYF.

The chain carries TRBV28 and TRBJ1-2; TRBD1 might be the D (5 bases). Trimming shortened V by 6 bases and J by 6 bases, and 17 bases separated the two germline ends. In germline, CDR1 is MDHEN, CDR2 SYDVKM. CDR3 length: 14 residues. The CDR3: CASSLSGRVHGYTF. CDR3 bases: TGTGCCAGCAGCCTCTCCGGCAGGGTGCATGGCTACACCTTC.

This rearrangement joins TRBV6-5 to TRBJ1-1, with D possibly matching TRBD1 (6 bases). The CDR3 covers 14 residues. V was cut by 2 bases and J by 1 base, with 8 bases left in between. Per the germline V gene, CDR1 is MNHEY and CDR2 is SVGAGI. CDR3 sequence: CASSYVGQNTEAFF. The CDR3 DNA follows: TGTGCCAGCAGTTACGTGGGACAGAACACTGAAGCTTTCTTT.

The genes are TRBV6-5 and TRBJ1-2; 10 nucleotides align to TRBD1. The V and J ends lost 9 bases and 6 bases, in that order; junction bases with no gene match: 10. CDR3 length equals 14 residues. Germline CDR1 and CDR2: MNHEY and SVGAGI. CDR3 protein: CASQDRGREDGYTF. In nucleotides, the CDR3 is TGTGCCAGTCAAGACAGGGGGCGCGAGGATGGCTACACCTTC.

The chain uses TRBV28 and TRBJ1-2; TRBD1 agrees at 9 bases. J lost 8 bases, V lost 5 bases, and 3 bases had no gene match. The CDR3 runs 12 residues. Germline CDR1 and CDR2: MDHEN and SYDVKM. The CDR3 DNA reads TGTGCCAGCAGTGGGACAGGGATCGGCTACACCTTC. This encodes CASSGTGIGYTF.

This clone was recorded at least ten times. The chain joins TRBV3-1 (or the pseudogene TRBV3-2) to TRBJ1-3, with D tentatively TRBD1 (6 bases). The length of the CDR3 is 14 residues. V was shortened by 5 bases and J by 4 bases, with 12 bases between the two germline ends. Germline V lookup: CDR1 LGHDT, CDR2 YNNKEL (reference sequence). The CDR3 loop is CASSVGGPGNTIYF. DNA for the CDR3: TGTGCCAGCAGCGTCGGGGGGCCGGGAAACACCATATATTTT.

The chain carries TRBV28 and TRBJ1-2, with D possibly being TRBD1 (6 bases). V gave up 3 bases and J gave up 6 bases, with 11 bases separating them. CDR3 length: 13 amino acids. Germline CDR1 MDHEN, CDR2 SYDVKM. This CDR3 reads CASSFPRQDGYTF. In nucleotides, the CDR3 is TGTGCCAGCAGTTTCCCGCGACAGGATGGCTACACCTTC.

This clone came up once. Here the CDR3 reads CASRPSGGYTWGYNEQFF. CDR3 DNA sequence: TGTGCCAGTAGACCCTCCGGGGGGTACACTTGGGGTTACAATGAGCAGTTCTTC. This chain uses TRBV19 with TRBJ2-1, with TRBD2 identical over 7 bases. The trim removed 6 bases at V and 4 bases at J, leaving 18 bases unmatched. The V gene's germline CDR1 is LNHDA and CDR2 SQIVND (reference sequence). The CDR3 is 18 residues long.

This chain connects TRBV4-2 to TRBJ1-2, with D tentatively TRBD1 (6 bases). Trimming stripped 0 bases from V and 8 bases from J, with 16 bases between. Germline lookup yields CDR1 LGHNA and CDR2 YNFKEQ. The CDR3 spans 15 residues. This CDR3 is CASSQDLGGGYGYTF. The CDR3 DNA is TGTGCCAGCAGCCAAGACTTAGGGGGTGGTTACGGCTACACCTTC.